Below are 7 T cell receptor beta chains sequenced from a single sample in a study of blood T cell repertoires in COVID-19. Method: immunoSEQ multiplex PCR; TCRdb's copy keeps in-frame clones and lacks some. Of 140,000 to 150,000 clones in the sample, roughly 80% are singletons; the top ten hold roughly 5.6%. Sequencing was done on a sample of PBMCs or T cells enriched from blood (not recorded which). Receptor source: a woman aged 45-59 years who had recovered from COVID-19.

The chain links TRBV19 to TRBJ2-1, with D possibly matching TRBD1 (6 bases). V dropped 6 bases and J dropped 4 bases, with 10 bases sitting between them. The germline V gene encodes CDR1 LNHDA and CDR2 SQIVND (reference sequence). The CDR3 runs to 13 residues. CDR3 coding DNA: TGTGCCAGTAGGGCAGGACAGTACAATGAGCAGTTCTTC. Amino acids: CASRAGQYNEQFF. Using reference TRBV19 and TRBJ2-1 for the parts outside the CDR3, the full variable domain is DGGITQSPKYLFRKEGQNVTLSCEQNLNHDAMYWYRQDPGQGLRLIYYSQIVNDFQKGDIAEGYSVSREKKESFPLTVTSAQKNPTAFYLCASRAGQYNEQFFGPGTRLTVL.

V is TRBV5-4 and J is TRBJ2-3, with 8 nucleotides matching TRBD2. The CDR3 is made up of 15 amino acids. The germline V gene has CDR1 SGHNT and CDR2 YYREEE (reference sequence). The J segment lost 4 bases and the V segment lost 2 bases, leaving 6 bases of the junction unmatched. CDR3 nucleotides: TGTGCCAGCAGCTTTTCGGCGGGGGGCGCAGATACGCAGTATTTT. This encodes CASSFSAGGADTQYF.

This clone was detected only a few times. The CDR3 reads CASRVGWTGLEKLFF. As DNA, the CDR3 is TGTGCCAGCAGAGTTGGGTGGACAGGGCTTGAAAAACTGTTTTTT. The rearrangement links TRBV27 to TRBJ1-4; TRBD1 matches at 8 bases. CDR3 length: 15 amino acids. The germline V gene has CDR1 MNHEY and CDR2 SMNVEV (reference sequence). J lost 7 bases, V lost 6 bases, and 10 bases had no gene match.

As concerns this clone: Within the sample, other DNA sequences also encode this same CDR3. The genes are TRBV12-3 or TRBV12-4 and TRBJ1-5; perhaps TRBD1 as D (5 bases). V dropped 3 bases and J dropped 5 bases, with 8 bases sitting between them. This CDR3 comprises 13 residues. CDR3 sequence: CASSLQGDQPQHF. CDR3 nucleotides: TGTGCCAGCAGTTTGCAAGGGGATCAGCCCCAGCATTTT.

The V gene is TRBV19, the J gene TRBJ1-2; possibly TRBD1 for D (5 bases). This CDR3 spans 12 amino acids. Germline assignment: CDR1 LNHDA and CDR2 SQIVND (reference sequence). V dropped 8 bases and J dropped 2 bases, with 9 bases sitting between them. The chain's CDR3 is CASHRYNYGYTF. CDR3 DNA sequence: TGTGCCAGTCACAGGTACAACTATGGCTACACCTTC.

The chain has TRBV9 and TRBJ1-2; 10 positions agree with TRBD1. V lost 3 bases to trimming and J lost 4 bases; unmatched junction nucleotides: 3. The CDR3 totals 14 residues. CDR1 SGDLS and CDR2 YYNGEE come from the germline V gene. CDR3 amino acids: CASSARTGGYGYTF. Here the CDR3 DNA reads TGTGCCAGCAGCGCCCGGACAGGGGGCTATGGCTACACCTTC.

Here the CDR3 DNA reads TGTGCCAGTAGTATACATGAGGGCTCCTACGAGCAGTACTTC. As protein: CASSIHEGSYEQYF. The chain employs TRBV19 and TRBJ2-7; tentatively, D is TRBD2 (5 bases). Trimming took 2 bases from V and 0 from J, leaving 8 bases between them. CDR1 is LNHDA and CDR2 is SQIVND in the germline V gene (reference sequence). This CDR3 is 14 amino acids long. The whole variable domain, filled in from reference TRBV19 and TRBJ2-7, reads DGGITQSPKYLFRKEGQNVTLSCEQNLNHDAMYWYRQDPGQGLRLIYYSQIVNDFQKGDIAEGYSVSREKKESFPLTVTSAQKNPTAFYLCASSIHEGSYEQYFGPGTRLTVT.